Presented here are 26 T cell receptor beta chains from one specimen sequenced in a study of shared clonotypes between healthy human individuals. The repertoire was sequenced with immunoSEQ multiplex PCR; TCRdb's copy has only in-frame clones and lacks some. The sample shows some 1 million clones, around four fifths of them seen only once. Specimen: memory CD4+ T cells sorted from blood. Subset reported: CD45RA-negative fraction. The receptors shown here come from a man aged 18 to 30 in good health.

This chain connects TRBV18 to TRBJ2-5; D is unclear. V lost 2 bases and J lost 4, with 14 bases in between. This CDR3 is built from 15 residues. CDR1 is KGHSH and CDR2 is LQKENI in the germline V gene. CDR3: CASSPGWVSVETQYF. The CDR3 DNA is TGTGCCAGCTCACCAGGCTGGGTCTCGGTAGAGACCCAGTACTTC.

V gene TRBV2 combines with J gene TRBJ2-5; perhaps TRBD2 as D (6 bases). V was pared by 4 bases and J by 2 bases, with 8 bases between. The germline V gene has CDR1 SNHLY and CDR2 FYNNEI. The CDR3 extends over 13 amino acids. The CDR3 protein is CASSARGQETQYF. In DNA form, the CDR3 reads TGTGCCAGCAGTGCCCGGGGGCAAGAGACCCAGTACTTC. Complete variable domain (other parts from reference TRBV2 and TRBJ2-5): EPEVTQTPSHQVTQMGQEVILRCVPISNHLYFYWYRQILGQKVEFLVSFYNNEISEKSEIFDDQFSVERPDGSNFTLKIRSTKLEDSAMYFCASSARGQETQYFGPGTRLLVL.

Note on this clone: The identical CDR3 is also encoded by other nucleotide sequences in the sample. The genes are TRBV7-2 and TRBJ1-3; no reliable D call. Trimming took off 0 bases at V and 4 bases at J, with 7 bases between the two ends. CDR1 is SGHTA and CDR2 is FQGNSA in the germline V gene. CDR3 length: 14 amino acids. In nucleotides, the CDR3 is TGTGCCAGCAGCTTAGCTGGATTCGGAAACACCATATATTTT. This codes for CASSLAGFGNTIYF.

The chain joins TRBV4-3 to TRBJ2-1, with 9 bases aligning to TRBD2. Germline CDR1 reads LGHNA; CDR2 reads YSLEER. The CDR3 is made up of 15 amino acids. V dropped 2 bases and J dropped 4; count of bases not matched to a gene: 3. The CDR3 nucleotides read TGCGCCAGCAGCCAAATAGCGGGAGCTTACAATGAGCAGTTCTTC. This codes for CASSQIAGAYNEQFF.

This rearrangement joins TRBV4-1 to TRBJ2-1, with a tentative D call TRBD2 (5 bases). Looked up from germline, CDR1 is MGHRA and CDR2 is YSYEKL. This CDR3 region has 16 residues. The V and J ends lost 2 bases and 0 bases respectively, with 11 bases between them. DNA of the CDR3: TGCGCCAGCAGCCAAAATCCGGGGAGCTCCTACAATGAGCAGTTCTTC. Translation: CASSQNPGSSYNEQFF.

The J gene is TRBJ2-7, the V gene TRBV30, with D perhaps matching TRBD1 (6 bases). Per germline, CDR1 GTSNPN and CDR2 SVGIG (reference sequence). The germline V and J ends were trimmed by 0 bases and 6 bases, with 12 bases remaining between them. The CDR3 length is 13 residues. The CDR3 loop is CAWSVRPGAEQYF. In nucleotides, the CDR3 is TGTGCCTGGAGTGTACGTCCAGGGGCCGAGCAGTACTTC.

The chain is built from TRBV12-5 and TRBJ1-6, with no clear D. The germline V gene has CDR1 LGHNT and CDR2 FRNRAP. V dropped 7 bases and J dropped 7 bases, with 17 bases sitting between them. The CDR3 has 15 amino acids. The CDR3 DNA sequence: TGTGCTAGTGCCCAGGACGAATGGAAGAATTCACCCCTCCACTTT. It translates to CASAQDEWKNSPLHF. The full variable domain, its missing parts supplied by reference TRBV12-5 and TRBJ1-6, is DARVTQTPRHKVTEMGQEVTMRCQPILGHNTVFWYRQTMMQGLELLAYFRNRAPLDDSGMPKDRFSAEMPDATLATLKIQPSEPRDSAVYFCASAQDEWKNSPLHFGNGTRLTVT.

The chain carries TRBV6-5 and TRBJ1-2; 7 positions agree with TRBD1. The CDR3 covers 14 residues. Germline V gives CDR1 MNHEY, CDR2 SVGAGI. Trimming at V came to 2 bases and at J to 3 bases, leaving 3 bases not matched to a gene. CDR3 coding DNA: TGTGCCAGCAGTTACGCGACAGGGTACTATGGCTACACCTTC. This encodes CASSYATGYYGYTF.

The CDR3 DNA reads as TGTGCCTGGAGTGCCAGGGCCAGGGGAAAACTGTTTTTT. Protein: CAWSARARGKLFF. The chain combines TRBV30 with TRBJ1-4, with D tentatively TRBD1 (6 bases). The ends were cut back, 1 base at V and 10 bases at J, with 13 bases in the middle. This CDR3 is built from 13 residues. Germline V lookup: CDR1 GTSNPN, CDR2 SVGIG (reference sequence). The variable domain in full, completed from reference TRBV30 and TRBJ1-4, reads SQTIHQWPATLVQPVGSPLSLECTVEGTSNPNLYWYRQAAGRGLQLLFYSVGIGQISSEVPQNLSASRPQDRQFILSSKKLLLSDSGFYLCAWSARARGKLFFGSGTQLSVL.

In the case of this clone: This may arise from a read error, as a much more abundant clone is one base away. The CDR3 nucleotides read TGTGCCAGCAGCCTAGGGGTCGGGGAGCTGTTTTTT. It is translated as CASSLGVGELFF. The genes are TRBV7-8 and TRBJ2-2; TRBD1 might be the D (5 bases). V lost 5 bases to trimming and J lost 7 bases, with 8 bases between them. This CDR3 is 12 amino acids long. Germline CDR1 SGHVS, CDR2 FQNEAQ.

This clone has a handful of counts. The genes are TRBV5-1 and TRBJ2-3; 10 positions agree with TRBD2. Per germline, CDR1 SGHRS and CDR2 YFSETQ. CDR3 length: 16 residues. The junction had 6 bases not matched to a gene; V was cut back by 3 bases and J by 2 bases. CDR3 region: CASSSYSGGATDTQYF. The CDR3 DNA reads TGCGCCAGCAGCTCATACAGCGGGGGGGCCACAGATACGCAGTATTTT.

The chain couples TRBV6-1 to TRBJ2-4; D unclear. This CDR3 region has 13 residues. The germline CDR1 and CDR2 sequences are MNHNS and SASEGT. Trimming left V 1 base short and J 4 bases short, with 5 bases between. The CDR3 DNA follows: TGTGCCAGCAGTGAAGACCCGAAAAACATTCAGTACTTC. Translating gives CASSEDPKNIQYF.

This chain connects TRBV21-1 to TRBJ2-1; the table's D call TRBD2 went unverified against the DNA. TRBV21-1 is a pseudogene segment. This CDR3 is built from 17 residues. The CDR3 reads CASSKGHPASGINEQFF. DNA of the CDR3: TGTGCCAGCAGCAAAGGCCACCCGGCTAGCGGGATAAATGAGCAGTTCTTC.

In the case of this clone: Other DNA sequences in this specimen translate into the identical CDR3. The rearrangement joins TRBV6-5 to TRBJ1-2; no firm D call. Germline assignment: CDR1 MNHEY and CDR2 SVGAGI. V dropped 2 bases and J dropped 4 bases, with 5 bases sitting between them. CDR3 length: 12 amino acids. As DNA, the CDR3 is TGTGCCAGCAGTTACAGAGGCTATGGCTACACCTTC. Protein product: CASSYRGYGYTF.

The chain uses TRBV18 and TRBJ2-1; D is perhaps TRBD1 or TRBD2 (5 bases each). This CDR3 spans 15 amino acids. CDR1 is KGHSH, CDR2 LQKENI, per germline. The V gene lost 1 base and the J gene lost 5 bases, with 12 bases spanning the gap. CDR3 DNA: TGTGCCAGCTCACCACAGGGACGGAAGAACAATGAGCAGTTCTTC. This gives the protein CASSPQGRKNNEQFF.

V is TRBV5-1 and J is TRBJ1-2; D gene uncertain. Deletions cut 2 bases from V and 4 bases from J, with 15 bases between. This CDR3 is 15 amino acids long. Germline assignment: CDR1 SGHRS and CDR2 YFSETQ. The CDR3 is CASSFVQADFYGYTF. As DNA, the CDR3 is TGCGCCAGCAGCTTCGTGCAGGCGGACTTCTATGGCTACACCTTC. Combining the CDR3 with reference TRBV5-1 and TRBJ1-2 gives the whole variable domain KAGVTQTPRYLIKTRGQQVTLSCSPISGHRSVSWYQQTPGQGLQFLFEYFSETQRNKGNFPGRFSGRQFSNSRSEMNVSTLELGDSALYLCASSFVQADFYGYTFGSGTRLTVV.

The rearrangement links TRBV30 to TRBJ1-2; 8 bases map to TRBD1. V lost 5 bases and J lost 6; bases outside the gene matches: 5. The germline V gene has CDR1 GTSNPN and CDR2 SVGIG (reference sequence). CDR3 length equals 12 residues. CDR3 DNA sequence: TGTGCCTGGTGGACAGGGTTTAATGGCTACACCTTC. Translation: CAWWTGFNGYTF.

This rearrangement joins TRBV7-3 to TRBJ1-4, with a weak D call TRBD1 (5 bases). The CDR3 has 14 residues. Germline-derived CDR1 and CDR2 are SGHTA and FQGTGA. V gave up 4 bases and J gave up 11 bases, with 17 bases separating them. The CDR3, as DNA: TGTGCCAGCAGCTCGAGGACACCCGACATGAAACTGTTTTTT. Amino acid sequence: CASSSRTPDMKLFF.

V usage is TRBV6-5 and J usage is TRBJ1-3, with D unresolved. The germline V gene encodes CDR1 MNHEY and CDR2 SVGAGI. The CDR3 loop spans 14 amino acids. Trimming pared 4 bases from V and 0 bases from J, leaving 7 bases between. The CDR3: CASSSVPSGNTIYF. CDR3 DNA: TGTGCCAGCAGTTCAGTCCCCTCTGGAAACACCATATATTTT.

DNA for the CDR3: TGTGCCAGCAGCTTAATCGGGGTAACTGAAGCTTTCTTT. Amino acid sequence: CASSLIGVTEAFF. The chain combines TRBV7-9 with TRBJ1-1; D gene uncertain. CDR3 length equals 13 residues. V dropped 2 bases and J dropped 5 bases, with 9 bases sitting between them. Germline V lookup: CDR1 SEHNR, CDR2 FQNEAQ (reference sequence).

This clone was picked up one time. This rearrangement joins TRBV28 to TRBJ1-3, with D possibly being TRBD1 (5 bases). CDR1 is MDHEN and CDR2 is SYDVKM in the germline V gene. The CDR3 contains 15 residues. Deletions cut 3 bases from V and 4 bases from J, with 13 bases between. DNA of the CDR3: TGTGCCAGCAGTTTCGGCAGGGAAGCAGGAAACACCATATATTTT. It encodes CASSFGREAGNTIYF.

The chain has TRBV11-2 and TRBJ2-5; 8 bases map to TRBD2. The germline V gene has CDR1 SGHAT and CDR2 FQNNGV. This CDR3 contains 16 residues. V was pared by 5 bases and J by 1 base, with 9 bases of the junction left unmatched. The CDR3 DNA is TGTGCCAGCAGCCCTAGGACTAGCCTACTCCAAGAGACCCAGTACTTC. Protein sequence: CASSPRTSLLQETQYF.

The chain uses TRBV5-1 and TRBJ2-7; perhaps TRBD1 as D (5 bases). The length of the CDR3 is 14 residues. CDR1 is SGHRS and CDR2 is YFSETQ in the germline V gene. Trimming stripped 6 bases from V and 1 base from J, with 14 bases between. The CDR3: CASNPDSASYEQYF. The CDR3 coding sequence is TGCGCCAGCAACCCCGACAGCGCTTCCTACGAGCAGTACTTC.

About this clone itself: Within the sample, other DNA sequences also encode this same CDR3. The rearrangement links TRBV7-2 to TRBJ2-3, with D possibly being TRBD2 (5 bases). The germline V gene has CDR1 SGHTA and CDR2 FQGNSA. Trimming stripped 5 bases from V and 6 bases from J, with 9 bases between. CDR3 length equals 12 residues. CDR3 protein: CASSRTGDTQYF. The DNA of the CDR3 is TGTGCCAGCAGCCGCACGGGGGATACGCAGTATTTT.

The CDR3 protein is CASSLAWGQGMNTEAFF. CDR3 nucleotide sequence: TGTGCCAGCAGCTTAGCTTGGGGGCAGGGAATGAACACTGAAGCTTTCTTT. The rearrangement joins TRBV7-2 to TRBJ1-1; D is possibly TRBD1 (6 bases). V lost 0 bases and J lost 0, with 14 bases in between. This CDR3 contains 17 residues. Germline V gene data show CDR1 as SGHTA and CDR2 as FQGNSA.

This clone came up many times. The V call is TRBV27, the J call TRBJ2-3, with 7 positions matching TRBD2. CDR3 size: 16 residues. The V gene end was trimmed by 6 bases and the J gene end by 4 bases; junction bases not matched to a gene: 13. Germline V gene data show CDR1 as MNHEY and CDR2 as SMNVEV (reference sequence). The CDR3, as DNA: TGTGCCAGCAGAGGGCGGGGGAGACCGGGCGCAGATACGCAGTATTTT. Translation gives CASRGRGRPGADTQYF.